A selection of T cell receptor beta chains follows, all from one sample in a study of metastatic and nonmetastatic thyroid tumors. Through MiXCR, TCRdb re-clonotyped the PCR reads. The sample carries about 82,000 clones, around 12% recorded once. Input material: tumor tissue. These receptors were collected from a female donor with papillary thyroid cancer or a benign thyroid nodule (not recorded which). Some clones in this sample may be carry-over from other donors' samples. The CDR3 runs from the conserved cysteine through the conserved F or W. Fields, in order: CDR3 protein, CDR3 DNA, V gene, clone size, D gene, J gene. The D gene is left open where the match is weak. The size entry is marked missing in some rows and otherwise reads once, few, many or a size class.

cdr3_aa: CASSRPGLAEPRGYNEQFF; cdr3_nt: TGTGCCAGCAGTCGCCCGGGACTAGCGGAGCCTCGGGGTTACAATGAGCAGTTCTTC; v_call: TRBV6-5; clone_size: many; d_call: TRBD2; j_call: TRBJ2-1
cdr3_aa: CASSLSPISVGHYEQYF; cdr3_nt: TGTGCCAGCAGCTTGTCCCCCATATCCGTGGGACACTACGAGCAGTACTTC; v_call: TRBV7-6; clone_size: .; d_call: .; j_call: TRBJ2-7
cdr3_aa: CASSLGGYSSYEQYF; cdr3_nt: TGTGCCAGCAGCTTAGGGGGGTACAGTTCCTACGAGCAGTACTTC; v_call: TRBV7-9; clone_size: many; d_call: .; j_call: TRBJ2-7
cdr3_aa: CASRLTEELSF; cdr3_nt: TGCGCCAGTCGGTTAACCGAGGAGCTGTCTTTT; v_call: TRBV5-1; clone_size: .; d_call: .; j_call: TRBJ2-2
cdr3_aa: CASSRSLAGGLSDTQYF; cdr3_nt: TGTGCCAGCAGCCGGTCCCTAGCGGGAGGGCTCTCAGATACGCAGTATTTT; v_call: TRBV7-3; clone_size: many; d_call: TRBD2; j_call: TRBJ2-3
cdr3_aa: CATSALGLAGDNEQFF; cdr3_nt: TGCGCAACCAGTGCTCTTGGACTAGCGGGAGACAATGAGCAGTTCTTC; v_call: TRBV24-1; clone_size: few; d_call: TRBD2; j_call: TRBJ2-1
cdr3_aa: CATSSQRTGLREQYF; cdr3_nt: TGTGCCACCAGCAGCCAGCGGACAGGGCTGCGCGAGCAGTACTTC; v_call: TRBV15; clone_size: few; d_call: TRBD1; j_call: TRBJ2-7
cdr3_aa: CSAMQGPPPYEQYF; cdr3_nt: TGCAGTGCTATGCAGGGCCCCCCTCCCTACGAGCAGTACTTC; v_call: TRBV20-1; clone_size: many; d_call: .; j_call: TRBJ2-7
cdr3_aa: CASSFTGQEYNEQFF; cdr3_nt: TGTGCCAGCAGCTTTACGGGACAGGAATACAATGAGCAGTTCTTC; v_call: TRBV7-6; clone_size: many; d_call: TRBD1; j_call: TRBJ2-1
cdr3_aa: CASSLGPLIFESGYTF; cdr3_nt: TGTGCCAGCAGCTTGGGACCCTTAATTTTTGAGAGTGGCTACACCTTC; v_call: TRBV11-2; clone_size: many; d_call: .; j_call: TRBJ1-2
cdr3_aa: CASSYVQRSYEQYF; cdr3_nt: TGTGCCAGCAGTTACGTCCAGCGGTCCTACGAGCAGTACTTC; v_call: TRBV6-6; clone_size: many; d_call: .; j_call: TRBJ2-7
cdr3_aa: CAISESSSTGRDEQFF; cdr3_nt: TGTGCCATCAGTGAGTCTTCCTCGACCGGCCGCGATGAGCAGTTCTTC; v_call: TRBV10-3; clone_size: many; d_call: .; j_call: TRBJ2-1
cdr3_aa: CSAREAPGSEQYF; cdr3_nt: TGCAGTGCTAGAGAGGCACCAGGGAGCGAGCAGTACTTC; v_call: TRBV20-1; clone_size: many; d_call: .; j_call: TRBJ2-7
cdr3_aa: CASSLGDRSYEQYF; cdr3_nt: TGTGCCAGCAGCCTCGGCGACAGGTCCTACGAGCAGTACTTC; v_call: TRBV5-5; clone_size: .; d_call: .; j_call: TRBJ2-7
cdr3_aa: CASSHRGGDSPLHF; cdr3_nt: TGCGCCAGCAGCCACAGGGGTGGTGATTCACCCCTCCACTTT; v_call: TRBV5-1; clone_size: .; d_call: TRBD1; j_call: TRBJ1-6
cdr3_aa: CASTNNPWPSGPSYEQYF; cdr3_nt: TGTGCCAGCACCAACAACCCTTGGCCTAGCGGGCCCTCCTACGAGCAGTACTTC; v_call: TRBV11-1; clone_size: many; d_call: TRBD2; j_call: TRBJ2-7
cdr3_aa: CASSLGLAGARGEQYF; cdr3_nt: TGCGCCAGCAGCTTGGGACTAGCGGGAGCCAGGGGCGAGCAGTACTTC; v_call: TRBV5-1; clone_size: many; d_call: TRBD2; j_call: TRBJ2-7
cdr3_aa: CASSPPPTF; cdr3_nt: TGTGCCAGCAGCCCCCCTCCCACCTTC; v_call: TRBV3-1; clone_size: many; d_call: .; j_call: TRBJ2-5
cdr3_aa: CASSFSGRLSNQPQHF; cdr3_nt: TGTGCCAGCAGTTTCTCTGGACGGTTATCTAATCAGCCCCAGCATTTT; v_call: TRBV12-3/TRBV12-4; clone_size: many; d_call: .; j_call: TRBJ1-5
cdr3_aa: CASSHVTSGSLWEQYF; cdr3_nt: TGTGCCAGCAGCCACGTGACTAGCGGGAGTCTCTGGGAGCAGTACTTC; v_call: TRBV3-1; clone_size: many; d_call: TRBD2; j_call: TRBJ2-7
cdr3_aa: CASSLEAGGAQYF; cdr3_nt: TGTGCCAGCAGCTTAGAGGCGGGGGGTGCCCAGTATTTC; v_call: TRBV11-2; clone_size: few; d_call: TRBD2; j_call: TRBJ2-5
cdr3_aa: CASSIRDRGHYGYTF; cdr3_nt: TGTGCCAGTAGTATCCGGGACAGGGGGCATTATGGCTACACCTTC; v_call: TRBV19; clone_size: many; d_call: TRBD1; j_call: TRBJ1-2
cdr3_aa: CAIIPLGEQYF; cdr3_nt: TGTGCCATCATTCCCTTAGGCGAGCAGTACTTC; v_call: TRBV28; clone_size: .; d_call: .; j_call: TRBJ2-7
cdr3_aa: CASSLGYGGYTEAFF; cdr3_nt: TGCGCCAGCAGCTTGGGTTACGGGGGGTACACTGAAGCTTTCTTT; v_call: TRBV5-1; clone_size: many; d_call: .; j_call: TRBJ1-1
cdr3_aa: CSAIVLLAGSPSEQYF; cdr3_nt: TGCAGTGCTATAGTGTTGTTAGCGGGTAGCCCTAGTGAGCAATACTTC; v_call: TRBV20-1; clone_size: .; d_call: TRBD2; j_call: TRBJ2-7
cdr3_aa: CASSLANLSIHEQYF; cdr3_nt: TGTGCCAGCAGCCTGGCGAACCTGAGTATCCACGAGCAGTACTTC; v_call: TRBV3-1; clone_size: many; d_call: .; j_call: TRBJ2-7
cdr3_aa: CASSLGQGHNYGYTF; cdr3_nt: TGTGCCAGCAGCTTAGGGCAGGGGCATAACTATGGCTACACCTTC; v_call: TRBV11-2; clone_size: many; d_call: .; j_call: TRBJ1-2
cdr3_aa: CASSRYQETQYF; cdr3_nt: TGTGCCAGCAGTCGCTATCAAGAGACCCAGTACTTC; v_call: TRBV6-1; clone_size: many; d_call: .; j_call: TRBJ2-5
cdr3_aa: CASSWGSGTDTQYF; cdr3_nt: TGTGCCAGCAGCTGGGGGAGTGGCACAGATACGCAGTATTTT; v_call: TRBV3-1; clone_size: many; d_call: .; j_call: TRBJ2-3
cdr3_aa: CASSLVGGTSDTQYF; cdr3_nt: TGTGCCAGCAGCTTAGTGGGCGGGACCTCAGATACGCAGTATTTT; v_call: TRBV7-8; clone_size: many; d_call: .; j_call: TRBJ2-3
cdr3_aa: CASRPATGYYHDQYF; cdr3_nt: TGTGCCAGCAGGCCCGCGACAGGGTACTACCACGATCAGTACTTC; v_call: TRBV2; clone_size: .; d_call: TRBD1; j_call: TRBJ2-7
cdr3_aa: CASSTGVQETQYF; cdr3_nt: TGTGCCAGCAGTACAGGGGTCCAAGAGACCCAGTACTTC; v_call: TRBV7-8; clone_size: many; d_call: TRBD1; j_call: TRBJ2-5
cdr3_aa: CSVAASQETQYF; cdr3_nt: TGCAGCGTTGCGGCTAGCCAAGAGACCCAGTACTTC; v_call: TRBV29-1; clone_size: .; d_call: .; j_call: TRBJ2-5
cdr3_aa: CASSVGGVGAFF; cdr3_nt: TGTGCCAGTAGTGTCGGGGGGGTTGGGGCTTTCTTT; v_call: TRBV2; clone_size: .; d_call: .; j_call: TRBJ1-1
cdr3_aa: CSARQGGQPGANVLTF; cdr3_nt: TGCAGTGCTAGACAGGGAGGCCAACCTGGGGCCAACGTCCTGACTTTC; v_call: TRBV20-1; clone_size: many; d_call: .; j_call: TRBJ2-6
cdr3_aa: CASSSTQGRNEQYF; cdr3_nt: TGTGCCAGCAGTTCTACACAGGGGCGGAACGAGCAGTACTTC; v_call: TRBV28; clone_size: many; d_call: TRBD1; j_call: TRBJ2-7
cdr3_aa: CASSVGRTVYGYTF; cdr3_nt: TGTGCCAGCAGTGTGGGCAGGACTGTTTATGGCTACACCTTC; v_call: TRBV2; clone_size: few; d_call: .; j_call: TRBJ1-2
cdr3_aa: CASSWTSGSTAQYF; cdr3_nt: TGTGCCAGCAGTTGGACTAGCGGGAGTACGGCGCAGTATTTT; v_call: TRBV27; clone_size: many; d_call: TRBD2; j_call: TRBJ2-3
cdr3_aa: CASSSRTVYEQYF; cdr3_nt: TGTGCCAGCAGCTCTAGGACAGTATACGAGCAGTACTTC; v_call: TRBV11-3; clone_size: many; d_call: .; j_call: TRBJ2-7
cdr3_aa: CASNMRPRRDTQYF; cdr3_nt: TGTGCCAGCAATATGAGGCCGAGGAGAGATACGCAGTATTTT; v_call: TRBV28; clone_size: many; d_call: .; j_call: TRBJ2-3
cdr3_aa: CASSYSGNFYNEQFF; cdr3_nt: TGTGCCAGCAGCTACAGCGGGAATTTCTACAATGAGCAGTTCTTC; v_call: TRBV7-3; clone_size: many; d_call: TRBD2; j_call: TRBJ2-1
cdr3_aa: CASSPRIRTANTGELFF; cdr3_nt: TGTGCCAGCAGCCCGCGCATCCGGACAGCCAACACCGGGGAGCTGTTTTTT; v_call: TRBV5-6; clone_size: few; d_call: .; j_call: TRBJ2-2